This T cell receptor (beta chain) emerged from a study of shared clonotypes between healthy human individuals. Study-level background: Three CD4 naive, three CD4 memory, two CD8 naive and one CD8 memory plate were used per donor. Study conclusions and caveats: Specimens sampled were limited to blood, with tissue repertoires likely differing. Estimated richness was generally greater in naive than memory subsets.

Clones were read by immunoSEQ multiplex PCR, and TCRdb kept only the in-frame ones, dropping some. This table has 500,000 or so clones, roughly 95% appearing once. Both subsets, CD45RA+ naive and CD45RA-negative memory, were split from the CD4+ cells. This CDR3 comprises 16 residues. Germline CDR1 LGHNA, CDR2 YNFKEQ. Trimming stripped 1 base from V and 1 base from J, with 13 bases between. In its sample, this clone was seen a few times. Its antigen is not known. This TCR came from a woman aged 25 to 45 in good health. The chain recombines TRBV4-2 with TRBJ1-1; no definite D call. Sequencing used naive CD4+ T cells sorted from blood. Subset given: CD45RA+ positively selected. CDR3 amino acids: CASSQVGGKGNTEAFF. The DNA of the CDR3 is TGTGCCAGCAGCCAAGTAGGAGGAAAGGGGAACACTGAAGCTTTCTTT.